This is a list of T cell receptor beta chains from one sample in a study of vaccination and CD4 T cells after COVID-19. TCRdb re-analysed the PCR reads in MiXCR, keeping a single row per CDR3 protein. The data show more than 15,000 distinct CDR3 sequences, with over 45% seen just once and roughly 9.1% held by the top ten. No cognate antigen is known for these TCRs. Sequenced: CD4+ T cells from blood, cultured in vitro. The origin of the receptors is a human donor who had recovered from COVID-19. Both conserved end residues are part of each CDR3. D genes are given only for firm matches. The size field is filled for only some rows; it gives once, few, many or a size class.

j_call clone_size v_call d_call cdr3_aa cdr3_nt
TRBJ1-1 - TRBV7-9 - CASSFDTYTEAFF TGTGCCAGCAGCTTTGACACTTACACTGAAGCTTTCTTT
TRBJ2-7 - TRBV7-2 - CASSLEPTGFVSYEQYF TGTGCCAGCAGCTTGGAGCCCACAGGGTTCGTCTCCTACGAGCAGTACTTC
TRBJ2-3 - TRBV20-1 TRBD2 CSAINSGRAISDTQYF TGCAGTGCTATCAATAGCGGGAGGGCCATATCAGATACGCAGTATTTT
TRBJ2-6 - TRBV19 - CASSIPASRRSGANVLTF TGTGCCAGTAGTATCCCAGCTAGTAGAAGATCTGGGGCCAACGTCCTGACTTTC
TRBJ1-2 - TRBV3-1 - CASSYQVPLRGYTF TGTGCCAGCAGCTACCAAGTACCCCTCCGGGGCTACACCTTC
TRBJ1-2 - TRBV19 TRBD1 CASRPQGADYGYTF TGTGCCAGTAGACCACAGGGGGCGGACTATGGCTACACCTTC
TRBJ2-6 - TRBV19 - CASSGGTRNGANVLTF TGTGCCAGTTCCGGGGGCACCCGCAATGGGGCCAACGTCCTGACTTTC
TRBJ1-2 - TRBV30 - CASPRVGADGYTF TGTGCCTCCCCGAGGGTAGGGGCAGATGGCTACACCTTC
TRBJ2-1 few TRBV7-2 TRBD2 CASSWGTSGQEQFF TGTGCCAGCAGCTGGGGGACTAGCGGACAAGAGCAGTTCTTC
TRBJ2-3 - TRBV19 - CASSNRLVWTDTQYF TGTGCCAGTAGTAACCGGCTAGTGTGGACAGATACGCAGTATTTT
TRBJ1-5 - TRBV12-3/TRBV12-4 TRBD1 CASSLTGGQPQHF TGTGCCAGCAGTCTAACAGGGGGCCAGCCCCAGCATTTT
TRBJ2-3 - TRBV5-1 - CASRLWGVKDTQYF TGCGCCAGCAGACTGTGGGGGGTCAAAGATACGCAGTATTTT
TRBJ2-5 few TRBV11-2 - CASSYTAQETQYF TGTGCCAGCAGCTATACAGCCCAAGAGACCCAGTACTTC
TRBJ1-1 - TRBV7-9 - CASTVIVNTEAFF TGTGCCAGCACGGTGATTGTGAACACTGAAGCTTTCTTT
TRBJ2-4 - TRBV6-1 - CASMSPSIAKNIQYF TGTGCCAGCATGTCTCCATCCATAGCCAAAAACATTCAGTACTTC
TRBJ2-2 - TRBV28 TRBD1 CASSPGQGFPGELFF TGTGCCAGCAGTCCTGGACAGGGTTTTCCCGGGGAGCTGTTTTTT
TRBJ1-1 - TRBV6-2/TRBV6-3 TRBD1 CASSYSTGVRGPENTEAFF TGTGCCAGCAGTTACTCTACCGGGGTCAGGGGGCCGGAGAACACTGAAGCTTTCTTT
TRBJ1-2 once TRBV28 - CASDDRGAGRGYTF TGTGCCAGCGACGACCGGGGGGCAGGGCGCGGCTACACCTTC
TRBJ2-2 few TRBV11-3 - CASSDWGRGGELFF TGTGCCAGCAGCGATTGGGGCCGGGGCGGGGAGCTGTTTTTT
TRBJ2-3 - TRBV6-1 TRBD2 CASPGLSLSTDTQYF TGTGCCAGCCCGGGACTATCTCTCAGCACAGATACGCAGTATTTT
TRBJ2-5 - TRBV18 TRBD1 CASSREQGWQETQYF TGTGCCAGCTCCCGGGAACAGGGGTGGCAAGAGACCCAGTACTTC
TRBJ2-7 - TRBV30 TRBD1 CAWSPGQGYFYEQYF TGTGCCTGGAGCCCCGGACAGGGCTACTTCTACGAGCAGTACTTC
TRBJ1-3 once TRBV11-3 TRBD1 CASSASDRGDTIYF TGTGCCAGCAGCGCCTCGGACAGGGGAGACACCATATATTTT
TRBJ2-7 few TRBV20-1 TRBD2 CSAPSPGGGSYEQYF TGCAGTGCCCCCTCCCCGGGCGGGGGCTCCTACGAGCAGTACTTC
TRBJ2-7 few TRBV10-3 TRBD1 CAISEGPRQGAYEQYF TGTGCCATCAGTGAAGGGCCCCGACAGGGGGCCTACGAGCAGTACTTC
TRBJ2-7 - TRBV10-3 - CAISGGINPYEQYF TGTGCCATCAGTGGAGGGATAAACCCCTACGAGCAGTACTTC
TRBJ2-3 - TRBV30 TRBD2 CAWSPPGGSDTQYF TGTGCCTGGAGCCCACCGGGCGGGAGCGATACGCAGTATTTT
TRBJ1-6 few TRBV6-1 - CASTGWGSPLHF TGTGCCAGCACTGGGTGGGGTTCACCCCTCCACTTT
TRBJ2-2 - TRBV2 - CASKNSVNTGELFF TGTGCCAGCAAGAATAGCGTAAACACCGGGGAGCTGTTTTTT
TRBJ1-2 - TRBV11-2 - CASSLLGGYGYTF TGTGCCAGCAGCTTACTAGGAGGCTATGGCTACACCTTC
TRBJ1-5 - TRBV5-1 - CASSLEPSAGQPQHF TGCGCCAGCAGCTTGGAACCCTCAGCAGGTCAGCCCCAGCATTTT
TRBJ1-1 - TRBV21-1 - CATLVISMNTEAFF TGTGCCACCTTAGTCATTTCCATGAACACTGAAGCTTTCTTT
TRBJ2-2 - TRBV2 TRBD2 CASSETSGTGELFF TGTGCCAGCAGTGAGACTAGCGGAACCGGGGAGCTGTTTTTT
TRBJ1-1 - TRBV6-2/TRBV6-3 - CASSYGYETEAFF TGTGCCAGCAGTTACGGGTACGAGACTGAAGCTTTCTTT
TRBJ2-4 - TRBV6-1 TRBD2 CASSDTGGPTRNIQYF TGTGCCAGCAGTGACACGGGAGGGCCGACTAGAAACATTCAGTACTTC
TRBJ1-3 - TRBV20-1 - CSARASGNTIYF TGCAGTGCTAGGGCCTCTGGAAACACCATATATTTT
TRBJ2-3 - TRBV7-3 TRBD2 CASSSDSGSTDTQYF TGTGCCAGCAGCTCCGATAGCGGGAGCACAGATACGCAGTATTTT
TRBJ1-2 once TRBV5-1 - CASSLVEGMGGYTF TGCGCCAGCAGCTTGGTGGAGGGGATGGGCGGCTACACCTTC
TRBJ1-1 - TRBV27 TRBD1 CASRVTGGTEAFF TGTGCCAGCAGGGTGACAGGGGGCACTGAAGCTTTCTTT
TRBJ1-6 - TRBV12-3/TRBV12-4 TRBD1 CASSRQGRNSPLHF TGTGCCAGCAGTCGACAGGGTAGGAATTCACCCCTCCACTTT
TRBJ1-2 - TRBV20-1 - CSARPIYGYTF TGCAGTGCCAGGCCCATCTATGGCTACACCTTC
TRBJ2-2 - TRBV7-3 TRBD1 CASSPAPGQKNTGELFF TGTGCCAGCAGCCCAGCCCCGGGACAGAAGAACACCGGGGAGCTGTTTTTT
TRBJ1-2 few TRBV6-1 TRBD1 CASSPQGNRGYTF TGTGCCAGCAGTCCACAGGGGAACAGGGGCTACACCTTC
TRBJ2-7 - TRBV11-3 TRBD2 CASSPSAGTSVTYEQYF TGTGCCAGCAGCCCCTCCGCCGGGACTAGCGTAACCTACGAGCAGTACTTC
TRBJ1-2 - TRBV30 - CAWSEDGFVGYTF TGTGCCTGGAGTGAGGACGGATTCGTAGGCTACACCTTC
TRBJ1-2 - TRBV28 - CASSSDSLVNYGYTF TGTGCCAGCAGTTCTGACAGCCTGGTTAACTATGGCTACACCTTC
TRBJ1-1 few TRBV6-1 - CASSSTGNTEAFF TGTGCCAGCAGCTCGACAGGGAACACTGAAGCTTTCTTT
TRBJ2-3 - TRBV4-1 - CASSHSGGISTDTQYF TGCGCCAGCAGCCACAGTGGGGGTATTAGCACAGATACGCAGTATTTT
TRBJ2-1 - TRBV6-5 - CASSSYTGYVNEQFF TGTGCCAGCAGTTCGTATACGGGGTATGTGAATGAGCAGTTCTTC
TRBJ1-5 - TRBV30 - CAWSVAGNQPQHF TGTGCCTGGTCCGTAGCGGGCAATCAGCCCCAGCATTTT
TRBJ1-4 - TRBV10-3 TRBD1 CATTGATGEKLFF TGTGCCACAACAGGGGCCACGGGGGAAAAACTGTTTTTT
TRBJ1-5 few TRBV7-3 - CASSLDRNQPQHF TGTGCCAGCAGTTTAGACAGAAATCAGCCCCAGCATTTT
TRBJ1-1 - TRBV18 - CASSSETENTEAFF TGTGCCAGCTCATCGGAGACAGAGAACACTGAAGCTTTCTTT
TRBJ2-1 - TRBV12-3/TRBV12-4 - CASSLGSSVKQFF TGTGCCAGCAGTTTAGGTAGCAGCGTCAAGCAGTTCTTC
TRBJ2-7 - TRBV7-3 TRBD2 CASSMSGTSGGEQYF TGTGCCAGCAGCATGTCCGGGACTAGCGGGGGCGAGCAGTACTTC
TRBJ2-5 - TRBV20-1 - CSAIDLLGEETQYF TGCAGTGCTATTGATCTTCTGGGGGAAGAGACCCAGTACTTC